This T cell receptor beta chain was captured in a study of technical replicates of blood from a few donors. Data came from immunoSEQ multiplex PCR; TCRdb stores just in-frame clones and leaves some out. The sample has about 88,000 clones, 90% to 95% seen once; the top ten hold approximately 0.25%. The CDR3 consists of 14 residues. Germline CDR1 and CDR2: MNHEY and SVGAGI. Trimming removed 2 bases at V and 6 bases at J, with 10 bases between. The V gene is TRBV6-5, the J gene TRBJ1-4, with TRBD1 as a possible D gene (5 bases). The sample was T cells isolated from PBMCs. The source of this sequence is a human donor in good health. CDR3 sequence: CASSYGRAYEKLFF. Written as DNA, the CDR3 is TGTGCCAGCAGTTACGGCAGGGCCTATGAAAAACTGTTTTTT.